A selection of T cell receptor beta chains follows, all from one sample in a study of blood T cell repertoires in COVID-19. The table came from immunoSEQ multiplex PCR; TCRdb's copy has only in-frame clones and leaves some out. The table lists approximately 77,000 clones, approximately 76% of them singletons. The sample taken for sequencing was peripheral blood. Every receptor here comes from a man aged 65 to 79 with active or convalescent COVID-19. Each CDR3 is given with its conserved first and last residue. Each record gives: clone size, V gene, D gene, J gene, CDR3 DNA, CDR3 protein. A D gene is named only where the DNA matches it firmly. Not all rows give a size; the values are once, few, many and, for expanded clones, a class.

NA	TRBV27	TRBD1	TRBJ2-1	TGTGCCAGCAAGCAGATGACAGGGGCGCGCAATGAGCAGTTCTTC	CASKQMTGARNEQFF
NA	TRBV23-1	NA	TRBJ1-6	TGCGCCAGCAGTCAATCGGCCTGCATCCGGTGGGCGAAGCCAGATAATTCACCCCTCCACTTT	CASSQSACIRWAKPDNSPLHF
NA	TRBV18	NA	TRBJ2-5	TGTGCCAGCTCACGGACGGGACAACAAGAGACCCAGTACTTC	CASSRTGQQETQYF
NA	TRBV5-1	TRBD1	TRBJ2-2	TGCGCCAGCAGCCGGACAGGGGGCATCACCGGGGAGCTGTTTTTT	CASSRTGGITGELFF
NA	TRBV4-2	NA	TRBJ1-4	TGTGCCAGCAGCCGGTCCGAGGGGGCAACTAATGAAAAACTGTTTTTT	CASSRSEGATNEKLFF
few	TRBV5-4	NA	TRBJ1-1	TGTGCCAGCCTTCGTCAGTATGGGCGTGCCTCTGAAGCTTTCTTT	CASLRQYGRASEAFF
NA	TRBV29-1	TRBD1	TRBJ1-3	TGCAGCGTTGACGGGACAGGCGGCGGAAACACCATATATTTT	CSVDGTGGGNTIYF
NA	TRBV30	NA	TRBJ1-1	TGTGCCTGGATTAGGGGCACTGAAGCTTTCTTT	CAWIRGTEAFF
NA	TRBV28	NA	TRBJ1-3	TGTGCCAGCATTGGAGCGCCTCTTCCGGGTGAAACTGGAAACACCATATATTTT	CASIGAPLPGETGNTIYF
NA	TRBV28	NA	TRBJ2-3	TGTGCCAGCAGTCCCCCGTTTGGTAGCCGGCGGCGGTCTACGCAGTATTTT	CASSPPFGSRRRSTQYF
NA	TRBV3-1/TRBV3-2	NA	TRBJ2-7	TGTGCCAGCAGCCAAGCGGCTCGGGGCTACGAGCAGTACTTC	CASSQAARGYEQYF
NA	TRBV10-2	TRBD2	TRBJ2-3	TGCGCCAGCACTGGCGGGGGGGTGGGATATACGCAGTATTTT	CASTGGGVGYTQYF
NA	TRBV29-1	NA	TRBJ1-4	TGCAGCGTTACAGGGTCAACTAATGAAAAACTGTTTTTT	CSVTGSTNEKLFF
few	TRBV24-1	TRBD1	TRBJ1-2	TGTGCCACCAGTGATCCATGGACAGGGTCCGGCTACACCTTC	CATSDPWTGSGYTF
NA	TRBV2	NA	TRBJ1-3	TGTGCCAGCAGTGTATCAGGGCTTGGAAACACCATATATTTT	CASSVSGLGNTIYF
NA	TRBV29-1	TRBD1	TRBJ2-5	TGCAGCGTATCCGGGACAGGCGGGGAGACCCAGTACTTC	CSVSGTGGETQYF
once	TRBV7-3	TRBD2	TRBJ2-3	TGTGCCAGCAGCCCGGCTAGCGGGGGGTTCACAGATACGCAGTATTTT	CASSPASGGFTDTQYF
once	TRBV28	TRBD1	TRBJ1-5	TGTGCCAGCAGTCTCCCGGGGACAGGGGGGAGCAATCAGCCCCAGCATTTT	CASSLPGTGGSNQPQHF
NA	TRBV3-1/TRBV3-2	NA	TRBJ1-2	TGTGCCAGCAGCCAAACAGGACAGCGGCCGTATGGCTACACCTTC	CASSQTGQRPYGYTF
NA	TRBV27	TRBD1	TRBJ2-1	TGTGCCAGCATGACCTACTGGGACAGCTCCTACAATGAGCAGTTCTTC	CASMTYWDSSYNEQFF
NA	TRBV7-2	TRBD2	TRBJ2-1	TGTGCCAGCAGCTTACGGCGGGGGGGAGGTAATGAGCAGTTCTTC	CASSLRRGGGNEQFF
few	TRBV6-5	NA	TRBJ2-5	TGTGCCAGCAGTTACGTGAACTACGACCAAGAGACCCAGTACTTC	CASSYVNYDQETQYF
NA	TRBV12-3/TRBV12-4	NA	TRBJ2-7	TGTGCCAGCAGCCAGACTAGTTGGTACGAGCAGTACTTC	CASSQTSWYEQYF
NA	TRBV18	TRBD1	TRBJ2-7	TGTGCCAGCTCATCGGACAGGGACGAGCAGTACTTC	CASSSDRDEQYF
NA	TRBV19	TRBD2	TRBJ2-5	TGTGCCAGTAGTATACGCGGGGGTAGCTCGAGAGAGACCCAGTACTTC	CASSIRGGSSRETQYF
NA	TRBV5-1	NA	TRBJ1-4	TGCGCCAGCAGCTTGGGAAAGCGGCTCCTTAATGAAAAACTGTTTTTT	CASSLGKRLLNEKLFF
NA	TRBV19	TRBD1	TRBJ1-2	TGTGCCAGTAGTACCTCCGGACAGGGTAGGGGCTACACCTTC	CASSTSGQGRGYTF
few	TRBV25-1	TRBD1	TRBJ2-2	TGTGCCAGCAGTCCAGGGACAGACACCGGGGAGCTGTTTTTT	CASSPGTDTGELFF
NA	TRBV6-5	TRBD2	TRBJ2-5	TGTGCCAGCAGCCCGACTAGCGGGGGGGGAAAGACCCAGTACTTC	CASSPTSGGGKTQYF
NA	TRBV4-1	NA	TRBJ2-3	TGCGCCAGCAGCCTAAAAGGAGCGCTCGGCACAGATACGCAGTATTTT	CASSLKGALGTDTQYF
NA	TRBV10-3	TRBD1	TRBJ1-5	TGTGCCATCAGTGAGTCCTCCCTCCGGACAGGGCCCAATCAGCCCCAGCATTTT	CAISESSLRTGPNQPQHF
NA	TRBV6-2/TRBV6-3	NA	TRBJ2-1	TGTGCCAGCAGTTACCGGGACTTGGCGTTCTTC	CASSYRDLAFF
few	TRBV7-2	TRBD1	TRBJ1-2	TGTGCCAGCAGCCCTAGAGGGACAGCGGTGAATGGCTACACCTTC	CASSPRGTAVNGYTF
few	TRBV9	TRBD1	TRBJ1-4	TGTGCCAGCAGCGCTGGGACAGCCCAGGGAAAACTGTTTTTT	CASSAGTAQGKLFF
NA	TRBV19	NA	TRBJ1-1	TGTGCCAGTAGTCTCCTGTTGGCCACTGAAGCTTTCTTT	CASSLLLATEAFF
few	TRBV30	NA	TRBJ1-1	TGTGCCTGGACGGCAGGGGTGGCGAACACTGAAGCTTTCTTT	CAWTAGVANTEAFF
NA	TRBV19	NA	TRBJ2-7	TGTGCCAGTAGTTCCCAGGGGGGCCCCTACGAGCAGTACTTC	CASSSQGGPYEQYF
NA	TRBV12-3/TRBV12-4	NA	TRBJ2-3	TGTGCCAGCAGTTTCACCCAGGGGGATACGCAGTATTTT	CASSFTQGDTQYF
NA	TRBV6-4	NA	TRBJ1-5	TGTGCCAGCAGTGAAGTAGACAGGCGGCCACAGCCCCAGCATTTT	CASSEVDRRPQPQHF
few	TRBV9	NA	TRBJ1-1	TGTGCCAGCAGCGGAGACAGCAACCGAGCTTTCTTT	CASSGDSNRAFF
few	TRBV10-3	TRBD2	TRBJ2-1	TGTGCCATCAGTTCTTTAGCGGGGGTTAGTAATGAGCAGTTCTTC	CAISSLAGVSNEQFF
NA	TRBV28	TRBD1	TRBJ1-1	TGTGCCAGCACCTTTACAGGGGGCTTGAACACTGAAGCTTTCTTT	CASTFTGGLNTEAFF
NA	TRBV12-3/TRBV12-4	NA	TRBJ1-2	TGTGCCAGCAGACTACAGGATGCCTTTGGCTACACCTTC	CASRLQDAFGYTF
NA	TRBV6-5	TRBD1	TRBJ1-5	TGTGCCAGCTTGGGACAGCGTAATCAGCCCCAGCATTTT	CASLGQRNQPQHF
NA	TRBV6-6	NA	TRBJ2-2	TGTGCCAGCAAAACCCCGACAGGCGTCGACGGGGAGCTGTTTTTT	CASKTPTGVDGELFF
NA	TRBV28	NA	TRBJ1-3	TGTGCCAGCAGGACAGGCTCCCCTGGAAACACCATATATTTT	CASRTGSPGNTIYF
NA	TRBV7-9	NA	TRBJ2-2	TGTGCCAGCAGCTCTATTACAGGGACGGGCACCGGGGAGCTGTTTTTT	CASSSITGTGTGELFF
few	TRBV3-1/TRBV3-2	TRBD1	TRBJ1-4	TGTGCCAGCAGCAGACAGGGGGCTCGTGGAAAACTGTTTTTT	CASSRQGARGKLFF
NA	TRBV19	NA	TRBJ2-5	TGTGCCAGTAGTAGTGGGGCTCCGTACCAAGAGACCCAGTACTTC	CASSSGAPYQETQYF
NA	TRBV7-2	NA	TRBJ2-1	TGTGCCAGCAGCTACATTGGAGACAATGAGCAGTTCTTC	CASSYIGDNEQFF
NA	TRBV30	NA	TRBJ1-6	TGTGCCTGGGACGGGGGCGGGGGATCACCCCTCCACTTT	CAWDGGGGSPLHF
NA	TRBV28	TRBD1	TRBJ1-2	TGTGCCAGCATGCCCGCGCGACAGGGTTGGGGGGATGGCTACACCTTC	CASMPARQGWGDGYTF
NA	TRBV6-5	NA	TRBJ2-7	TGTGCCAGCAGTTACTCGAGCTCCGAGCAGTACTTC	CASSYSSSEQYF
NA	TRBV6-4	TRBD1	TRBJ2-1	TGTGCCAGCAGTGACGAGGGGACAGGGTTGAATGAGCAGTTCTTC	CASSDEGTGLNEQFF
NA	TRBV7-3	NA	TRBJ2-5	TGTGCCAGCAGCTTAAACCCAGGGGGACTGGGAGAGACCCAGTACTTC	CASSLNPGGLGETQYF